The 17 T cell receptor beta chains reported below all come from one sample, sequenced in a study of OX40 agonist ivuxolimab in advanced cancers. Data came from immunoSEQ multiplex PCR; TCRdb stores just in-frame clones and leaves some out. Of around 40,000 clones listed, about 87% are singletons. The source was CD4+ or CD8+ T cells sorted from blood, collected in a trial of the OX40 agonist ivuxolimab. The receptors originated from an adult with an advanced solid tumor such as melanoma, head and neck, liver or kidney cancer.

Regarding this clone: Distinct nucleotide sequences in the sample also encode this CDR3. The rearrangement uses TRBV6-6 and TRBJ1-2; weak D call: TRBD1 (5 bases). The germline V gene encodes CDR1 MNHNY and CDR2 SVGAGI (reference sequence). The V and J ends lost 6 bases and 4 bases respectively, with 21 bases between them. The CDR3 runs 16 residues. DNA of the CDR3: TGTGCCAGCAGCCTATTGGGGCCCCTATTATCCTATGGCTACACCTTC. Amino acid sequence: CASSLLGPLLSYGYTF.

This rearrangement joins TRBV19 to TRBJ1-1; maybe TRBD1 (5 bases). Trimming took 2 bases from V and 1 from J, leaving 11 bases between them. The CDR3 spans 15 residues. Germline V lookup: CDR1 LNHDA, CDR2 SQIVND (reference sequence). CDR3: CASSIRKRGNTEAFF. As DNA, the CDR3 is TGTGCCAGTAGTATACGGAAAAGGGGGAACACTGAAGCTTTCTTT.

The chain links TRBV6-5 to TRBJ1-1; D unclear. CDR3 length equals 14 residues. V was cut by 7 bases and J by 5 bases, with 17 bases left in between. Germline V lookup: CDR1 MNHEY, CDR2 SVGAGI. The CDR3 nucleotides are TGTGCCAGCACCGATGCGGCAGTACGGACTGAAGCTTTCTTT. Its protein product is CASTDAAVRTEAFF.

CDR3 DNA sequence: TGCGCCAGCAGCCAAGAGGTCCTAGGACGCGTCGAGCAGTACTTC. Translation gives CASSQEVLGRVEQYF. The gene calls are TRBV4-1 and TRBJ2-7; D unclear. From germline, CDR1 is MGHRA and CDR2 YSYEKL. Trimming removed 0 bases from V and 6 bases from J, with 15 bases in between. The CDR3 length is 15 residues.

The chain links TRBV6-5 to TRBJ1-4; D not certain. The CDR3 loop spans 14 amino acids. The V gene lost 7 bases and the J gene lost 4 bases, with 13 bases spanning the gap. Germline V gene data show CDR1 as MNHEY and CDR2 as SVGAGI. The CDR3 is CASNHPEGNEKLFF. CDR3 coding DNA: TGTGCCAGCAACCACCCCGAGGGTAATGAAAAACTGTTTTTT.

This clone was seen a single time. The chain links TRBV25-1 to TRBJ1-1, with 7 positions matching TRBD1. V shed 0 bases, J shed 4 bases, and the junction held 8 bases outside the gene matches. Germline CDR1 MGHDK, CDR2 SYGVNS. This CDR3 is 16 amino acids long. For the CDR3, the DNA is TGTGCCAGCAGTGAATACGGGGGGACAGTCGGCACTGAAGCTTTCTTT. It codes for CASSEYGGTVGTEAFF.

The V call is TRBV4-3, the J call TRBJ2-1; the D is unclear. V lost 0 bases and J 2 bases, leaving 11 bases between the germline ends. The CDR3 has 16 residues. Per germline, CDR1 LGHNA and CDR2 YSLEER. The CDR3 DNA follows: TGCGCCAGCAGCCAAGACGTGTCCATTCCCTACAATGAGCAGTTCTTC. This gives the protein CASSQDVSIPYNEQFF.

V usage is TRBV19 and J usage is TRBJ2-7; D is undetermined. The CDR3 has 19 residues. Trimming stripped 1 base from V and 2 bases from J, with 24 bases between. The germline V gene encodes CDR1 LNHDA and CDR2 SQIVND (reference sequence). The CDR3 here is CASSIGPADPTQRTYEQYF. In DNA form, the CDR3 reads TGTGCCAGTAGTATAGGCCCCGCAGACCCCACCCAGAGGACCTACGAGCAGTACTTC. Based on the CDR3 plus reference TRBV19 and TRBJ2-7, the full variable domain is DGGITQSPKYLFRKEGQNVTLSCEQNLNHDAMYWYRQDPGQGLRLIYYSQIVNDFQKGDIAEGYSVSREKKESFPLTVTSAQKNPTAFYLCASSIGPADPTQRTYEQYFGPGTRLTVT.

V and J are TRBV7-8 and TRBJ2-5; TRBD2 matches 8 bases. Germline CDR1 SGHVS, CDR2 FQNEAQ. The CDR3 runs 17 residues. Germline trimming cut 2 bases from V and 4 bases from J; bases unmatched to any gene: 12. The CDR3 spells CASSLKGGGRTAETQYF. CDR3 coding DNA: TGTGCCAGCAGCTTAAAGGGAGGCGGGAGGACGGCAGAGACCCAGTACTTC.

V is TRBV19 and J is TRBJ2-2; D might be TRBD1 (6 bases). There are 14 residues in the CDR3. Per germline, CDR1 LNHDA and CDR2 SQIVND (reference sequence). V was trimmed by 5 bases and J by 5 bases, leaving 12 bases between them. CDR3 nucleotide sequence: TGTGCCAGTAGTTTTACAGGGCGGACCGGGGAGCTGTTTTTT. It specifies CASSFTGRTGELFF.

This clone has more than one count but fewer than ten. This chain joins TRBV18 and TRBJ1-2, with TRBD1 identical over 8 bases. The CDR3 covers 14 residues. Germline values: CDR1 KGHSH, CDR2 LQKENI. V shed 3 bases and J 5 bases; nucleotides not matched to a gene: 5. The CDR3 bases are TGTGCCAGCTCACCCGATCAGGGGGCTTATGGCTACACCTTC. Translated: CASSPDQGAYGYTF.

The table lists this clone with a count of one. The rearrangement joins TRBV6-1 to TRBJ2-1, with D possibly matching TRBD2 (5 bases). The CDR3 loop spans 15 amino acids. From germline, CDR1 is MNHNS and CDR2 SASEGT. V lost 6 bases and J 3 bases, leaving 15 bases between the germline ends. CDR3 sequence: CASRGVAWGYNEQFF. The CDR3 region has the DNA TGTGCCAGCAGGGGTGTAGCGTGGGGCTACAATGAGCAGTTCTTC.

V and J are TRBV4-1 and TRBJ1-5, with TRBD1 matching over 7 bases. V was clipped by 4 bases and J by 2 bases; unmatched bases: 17. CDR3 length: 19 residues. The germline V gene encodes CDR1 MGHRA and CDR2 YSYEKL. CDR3 DNA: TGCGCCAGCAGCCTCTCCATTGCAGGGGGGGGATATGGCAATCAGCCCCAGCATTTT. It encodes CASSLSIAGGGYGNQPQHF.

This clone was counted a few times. The V gene is TRBV6-5, the J gene TRBJ1-5; TRBD1 might be the D (5 bases). CDR1 MNHEY and CDR2 SVGAGI come from the germline V gene. Trimming took 2 bases from V and 6 from J, leaving 8 bases between them. This CDR3 contains 13 residues. The CDR3 sequence is CASSYGGSQPQHF. In nucleotides, the CDR3 is TGTGCCAGCAGTTACGGGGGGAGTCAGCCCCAGCATTTT.

The chain joins TRBV2 to TRBJ2-7, with 8 bases aligning to TRBD1. Germline V CDR1 and CDR2: SNHLY, FYNNEI. V trimming: 7 bases; J trimming: 3 bases; junction bases outside the gene matches: 5. The CDR3 length is 13 residues. The CDR3 DNA reads TGTGCCAGCATCAGGGACAGGAGCTACGAGCAGTACTTC. The encoded protein is CASIRDRSYEQYF.

The V and J genes are TRBV6-6 and TRBJ2-7, with D possibly being TRBD2 (6 bases). The germline CDR1 and CDR2 sequences are MNHNY and SVGAGI (reference sequence). CDR3 size: 14 residues. The V end lost 0 bases, the J end lost 4 bases, and 10 bases lay between the germline ends. CDR3 protein: CASSYSIGTYEQYF. The CDR3, as DNA: TGTGCCAGCAGTTACTCGATAGGGACTTACGAGCAGTACTTC.

The chain employs TRBV28 and TRBJ2-3, with D possibly called TRBD1 or TRBD2 (7 bases each). The CDR3 is 14 residues long. V lost 2 bases, J lost 11 bases, and 17 bases lay in between. The germline V gene encodes CDR1 MDHEN and CDR2 SYDVKM. The DNA of the CDR3 is TGTGCCAGCAGTTTAAGGGGGCTAGCGGACCGGCAGTATTTT. This translates into CASSLRGLADRQYF.